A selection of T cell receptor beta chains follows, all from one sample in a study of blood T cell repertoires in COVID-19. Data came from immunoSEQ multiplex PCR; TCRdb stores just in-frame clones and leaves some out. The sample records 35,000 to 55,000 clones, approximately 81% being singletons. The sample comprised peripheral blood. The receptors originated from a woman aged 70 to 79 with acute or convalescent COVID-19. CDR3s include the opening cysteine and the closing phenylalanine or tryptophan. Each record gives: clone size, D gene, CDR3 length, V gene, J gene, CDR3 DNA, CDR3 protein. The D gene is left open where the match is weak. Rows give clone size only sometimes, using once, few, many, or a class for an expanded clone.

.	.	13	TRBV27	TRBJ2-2	TGTGCCAGCAGGAGGGATGTTTCCGGGGAGCTGTTTTTT	CASRRDVSGELFF
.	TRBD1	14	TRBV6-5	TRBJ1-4	TGTGCCAGCAGTCTGACAGGGGTCATGGAAAAACTGTTTTTT	CASSLTGVMEKLFF
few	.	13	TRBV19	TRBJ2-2	TGTGCCTCCGGCGGATCTCTCGGGGGGGAGCTGTTTTTT	CASGGSLGGELFF
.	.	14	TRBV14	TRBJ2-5	TGTGCCAGCAGTTCCCTTCTAGCCCCAAAGGCCCAGTACTTC	CASSSLLAPKAQYF
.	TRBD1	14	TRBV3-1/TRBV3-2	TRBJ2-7	TGTGCCAGCAGCTACCGGGACAGAACCTACGAGCAGTACTTC	CASSYRDRTYEQYF
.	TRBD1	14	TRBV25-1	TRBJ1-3	TGTGCCAGCAGGGACAGGCTTTTAGGAAACACCATATATTTT	CASRDRLLGNTIYF
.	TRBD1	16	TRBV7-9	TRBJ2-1	TGTGCCAGCAGCCCCCCGCGGCAGGGGGTATTAGATGAGCAGTTCTTC	CASSPPRQGVLDEQFF
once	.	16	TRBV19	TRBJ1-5	TGTGCCAGTAGTACCCCACAGGGCCATGGCAATCAGCCCCAGCATTTT	CASSTPQGHGNQPQHF
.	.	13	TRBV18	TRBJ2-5	TGTGCCAGCTCACCACATAGTGGAGAGACCCAGTACTTC	CASSPHSGETQYF
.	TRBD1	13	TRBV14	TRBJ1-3	TGTGCCAGCAGCGAACAGGGGGTACAAACCATATATTTT	CASSEQGVQTIYF
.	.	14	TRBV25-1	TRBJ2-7	TGTGCCAGCAGTGAATTCGGGGGGCTGTACGAGCAGTACTTC	CASSEFGGLYEQYF
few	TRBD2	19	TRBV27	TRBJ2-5	TGTGCCAGCAGGCCGATTAACAGGGGATGGGTAGCGGGAGACGAGACCCAGTACTTC	CASRPINRGWVAGDETQYF
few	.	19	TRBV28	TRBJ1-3	TGTGCCAGCAGTTTATCTGGCTTGGGGCAGGGAGGCTCTGGAAACACCATATATTTT	CASSLSGLGQGGSGNTIYF
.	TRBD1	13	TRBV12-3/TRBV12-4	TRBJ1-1	TGTGCCAGCAGTTTCCAGGGGGAGATAGAAGCTTTCTTT	CASSFQGEIEAFF
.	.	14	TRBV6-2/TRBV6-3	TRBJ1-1	TGTGCCAGCAGCAATAGGTTGCAGGGAACTGAAGCTTTCTTT	CASSNRLQGTEAFF
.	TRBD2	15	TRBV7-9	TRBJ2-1	TGTGCCAGCAGCCCGACGGGACTAGCGGGAGTAGAGCAGTTCTTC	CASSPTGLAGVEQFF
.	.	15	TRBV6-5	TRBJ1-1	TGTGCCAGCAATACCGCCGGGACAATGAACACTGAAGCTTTCTTT	CASNTAGTMNTEAFF
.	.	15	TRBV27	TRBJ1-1	TGTGCCAGCAAGACCCGTTGGACACAGTATAATGAAGCTTTCTTT	CASKTRWTQYNEAFF
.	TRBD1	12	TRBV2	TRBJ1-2	TGTGCCAGCAGCAGACAGGGTTATGGCTACACCTTC	CASSRQGYGYTF
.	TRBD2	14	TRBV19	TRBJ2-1	TGTGCCAGTAGTATGCGACTAGCGGGAGTGGAGCAGTTCTTC	CASSMRLAGVEQFF
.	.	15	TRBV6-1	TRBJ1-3	TGTGCCAGCAGTGAATCTACAGGTCCAGGAAACACCATATATTTT	CASSESTGPGNTIYF
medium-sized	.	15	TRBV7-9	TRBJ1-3	TGTGCCAGCAGCCCGACCGGAGGGAGCCGAAACACCATATATTTT	CASSPTGGSRNTIYF
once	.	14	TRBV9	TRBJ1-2	TGTGCCAGCAGCCCCGGACTGAGAAACTATGGCTACACCTTC	CASSPGLRNYGYTF
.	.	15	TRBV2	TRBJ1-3	TGTGCCAGCAGTGAACAGGCAGGGACTGGAAACACCATATATTTT	CASSEQAGTGNTIYF
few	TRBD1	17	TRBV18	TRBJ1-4	TGTGCCAGCTCACCTAGACAGGGGGTTTCAACTAATGAAAAACTGTTTTTT	CASSPRQGVSTNEKLFF
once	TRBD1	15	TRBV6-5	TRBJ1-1	TGTGCCAGCAGTTACGGGAGACAGGGGGTATTAAAAGCTTTCTTT	CASSYGRQGVLKAFF
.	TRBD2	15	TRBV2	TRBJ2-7	TGTGCCAGCAGTGAATGGGGCGGGAGGGCCGACGAGCAGTACTTC	CASSEWGGRADEQYF
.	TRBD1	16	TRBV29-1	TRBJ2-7	TGCAGCGTTGAGTCTTCTGGTGAGGACAGGGCCCCCGAGCAGTACTTC	CSVESSGEDRAPEQYF
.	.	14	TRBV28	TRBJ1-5	TGTGCCAGCAGTTTGGCCAGGGATGGACAGCCCCAGCATTTT	CASSLARDGQPQHF
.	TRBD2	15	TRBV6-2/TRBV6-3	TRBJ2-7	TGTGCCAGCAGTTACTCGAAGAGCGGGGTCTACGAGCAGTACTTC	CASSYSKSGVYEQYF
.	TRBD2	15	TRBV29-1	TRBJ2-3	TGCAGCGGGCGACTAGCGGGGGGGTCCACAGATACGCAGTATTTT	CSGRLAGGSTDTQYF
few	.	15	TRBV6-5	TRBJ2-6	TGTGCCAGCAGCCCGGGGGGCACTGGGGCCAACGTCCTGACTTTC	CASSPGGTGANVLTF
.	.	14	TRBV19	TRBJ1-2	TGTGCCAGTAGTGCAGGGGAAAGTTACTATGGCTACACCTTC	CASSAGESYYGYTF
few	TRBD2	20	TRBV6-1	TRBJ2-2	TGTGCCAGCAGTGACTTCGGACTAGCGGGACTCTTCGCGAACACCGGGGAGCTGTTTTTT	CASSDFGLAGLFANTGELFF
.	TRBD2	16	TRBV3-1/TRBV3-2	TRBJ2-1	TGTGCCAGCAGCCCCGGACTAGCGGGAGTGGGGAATGAGCAGTTCTTC	CASSPGLAGVGNEQFF
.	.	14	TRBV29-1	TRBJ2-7	TGCAGCGTTGCCTCGGCTGGACAGTCTCGGGAGCAGTACTTC	CSVASAGQSREQYF
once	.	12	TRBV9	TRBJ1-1	TGTGCCAGCAGCGTAGTCGGGAAGGAAGCTTTCTTT	CASSVVGKEAFF
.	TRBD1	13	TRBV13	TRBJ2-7	TGTGCCAGCAGCTCCTTGACAGGGGTCGAGCAGTACTTC	CASSSLTGVEQYF
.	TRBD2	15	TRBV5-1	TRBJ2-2	TGCGCCAGCAGCTGGCTAGCGGGAGACACCGGGGAGCTGTTTTTT	CASSWLAGDTGELFF
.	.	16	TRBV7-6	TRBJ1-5	TGTGCCAGCTCGAAAGGGGGGGAATTGGGCAATCAGCCCCAGCATTTT	CASSKGGELGNQPQHF
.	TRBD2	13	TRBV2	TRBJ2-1	TGTGCCAGCATTGGACTAGCGGCCCATGAGCAGTTCTTC	CASIGLAAHEQFF
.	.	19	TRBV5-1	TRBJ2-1	TGCGCCAGCAGCTCACGGTTAAGTTTCCCGCGGAGTTTGAACAATGAGCAGTTCTTC	CASSSRLSFPRSLNNEQFF
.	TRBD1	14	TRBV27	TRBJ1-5	TGTGCCAGCAGTACGACAGGGGTTAATCAGCCCCAGCATTTT	CASSTTGVNQPQHF
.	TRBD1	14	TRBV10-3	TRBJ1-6	TGTGCCATCAACAGAGGGACAGGGGAAAGTCGCCTCCACTTT	CAINRGTGESRLHF
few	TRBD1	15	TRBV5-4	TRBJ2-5	TGTGCCAGCAGCCCGACGGGACAGGATGCAGAGACCCAGTACTTC	CASSPTGQDAETQYF
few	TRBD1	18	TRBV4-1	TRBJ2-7	TGCGCCAGCAGCCAAGCCCCTGGACAGGCGGTAAGCTCCTACGAGCAGTACTTC	CASSQAPGQAVSSYEQYF
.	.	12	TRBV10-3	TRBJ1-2	TGTGCCATCAGTGGGCAAGCGGGTGGCTACACCTTC	CAISGQAGGYTF
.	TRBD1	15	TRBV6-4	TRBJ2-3	TGTGCCAGCAGTGACGACAGGGAGACCACAGATACGCAGTATTTT	CASSDDRETTDTQYF
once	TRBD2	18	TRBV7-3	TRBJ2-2	TGTGCCAGCAGACAAAATAGGACTAGCGGGAGGTTCGGCGGGGAGCTGTTTTTT	CASRQNRTSGRFGGELFF
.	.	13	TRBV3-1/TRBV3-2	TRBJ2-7	TGTGCCAGCGCTACCATTAACTCCTACGAGCAGTACTTC	CASATINSYEQYF
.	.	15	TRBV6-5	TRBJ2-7	TGTGCCAGCACCGACTGGGGGGTCCGCTCCTACGAGCAGTACTTC	CASTDWGVRSYEQYF
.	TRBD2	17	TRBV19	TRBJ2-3	TGTGCCAGTAGTATAGATCTGACGCGGGAGAATGTAGATACGCAGTATTTT	CASSIDLTRENVDTQYF
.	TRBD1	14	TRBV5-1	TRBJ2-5	TGCGCCAGCAGTCGTGGACAGGGAGGAGAGACCCAGTACTTC	CASSRGQGGETQYF
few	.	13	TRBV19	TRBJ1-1	TGTGCCAGTAGTGTCAGTCGGAGAACTGAAGCTTTCTTT	CASSVSRRTEAFF
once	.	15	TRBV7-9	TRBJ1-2	TGTGCCAGCAGCCTAGCGGGAGCTTCTAACTATGGCTACACCTTC	CASSLAGASNYGYTF
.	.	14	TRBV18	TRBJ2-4	TGTGCCAGCTCTACCGATACTGTGAAAAACATTCAGTACTTC	CASSTDTVKNIQYF
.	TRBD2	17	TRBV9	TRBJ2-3	TGTGCCAGCAGCGCGCCGGGACTAGCGGGAGGGGGGGATACGCAGTATTTT	CASSAPGLAGGGDTQYF
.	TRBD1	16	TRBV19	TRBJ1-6	TGTGCCAGTAGCCTGAACCCGGGACAGGGAGGATCACCCCTCCACTTT	CASSLNPGQGGSPLHF